Listed here are 18 T cell receptor beta chains from one sample, sequenced in a study of identical twins. MiXCR, applied by TCRdb to the 5' RACE reads, yields one record per CDR3 protein. The sample lists around 500,000 distinct CDR3 sequences, around 14% occurring once. These data were likewise used in another study, on yellow fever vaccine responses in identical twins.

The sample consisted of CD4+ T cells sorted from blood. These receptors were collected from a woman aged 18 to 35 in good health.

The chain joins TRBV9 to TRBJ2-5, with TRBD1 identical over 7 bases. The ends lost 1 base at V and 3 bases at J; junction bases unmatched: 9. CDR1 and CDR2 from the germline V gene are SGDLS and YYNGEE. CDR3 size: 16 residues. CDR3 sequence: CASSVNLDRVEETQYF. CDR3 bases: TGTGCCAGCAGCGTAAACCTCGACAGGGTCGAAGAGACCCAGTACTTC.

The chain has TRBV7-6 and TRBJ2-7, with 8 bases identical to TRBD1. The V segment lost 4 bases and the J segment 3 bases; nucleotides outside the gene matches: 11. The CDR3 covers 16 residues. CDR1 is SGHVS and CDR2 is FNYEAQ in the germline V gene. The CDR3 DNA reads TGTGCCAGCAGCTCCCTTAGAGGACAGGGCTTCTACGAGCAGTACTTC. Protein: CASSSLRGQGFYEQYF. Full variable domain (rest looked up from reference TRBV7-6 and TRBJ2-7): GAGVSQSPRYKVTKRGQDVALRCDPISGHVSLYWYRQALGQGPEFLTYFNYEAQQDKSGLPNDRFSAERPEGSISTLTIQRTEQRDSAMYRCASSSLRGQGFYEQYFGPGTRLTVT.

The rearrangement links TRBV4-2 to TRBJ2-6; D gene uncertain. Germline V gives CDR1 LGHNA, CDR2 YNFKEQ. Trimming took off 4 bases at V and 0 bases at J, with 10 bases between the two ends. The CDR3 runs to 16 residues. As DNA, the CDR3 is TGTGCCAGCAGCCCAAGAGCAGACTCTGGGGCCAACGTCCTGACTTTC. Translation: CASSPRADSGANVLTF.

This clonotype was observed a handful of times. V usage is TRBV28 and J usage is TRBJ1-4; 7 bases agree with TRBD1. From germline, CDR1 is MDHEN and CDR2 SYDVKM. There are 14 residues in the CDR3. V trimming: 7 bases; J trimming: 4 bases; junction bases outside the gene matches: 6. In nucleotides, the CDR3 is TGTGCCAGCATGGAGGGACAGAATAATGAAAAACTGTTTTTT. Amino acid sequence: CASMEGQNNEKLFF.

Only a few counts were recorded for this clonotype. This sequence joins TRBV7-2 and TRBJ2-1, with 7 bases identical to TRBD2. Per germline, CDR1 SGHTA and CDR2 FQGNSA. Trimming took 5 bases from V and 9 from J; bases not matched to a gene: 16. This CDR3 has 16 residues. CDR3 in amino acids: CASSRTSSGPVVEQFF. DNA of the CDR3: TGTGCCAGCAGCCGCACCTCTAGCGGCCCGGTAGTTGAGCAGTTCTTC.

This rearrangement joins TRBV2 to TRBJ2-5; D perhaps matches TRBD1 (6 bases). V lost 8 bases, J lost 7 bases, and 11 bases lay in between. CDR3 length equals 11 residues. Germline CDR1 SNHLY, CDR2 FYNNEI. DNA of the CDR3: TGTGCCAGCGGGTTGGGGGCGACCCAGTACTTC. Translating gives CASGLGATQYF.

This clonotype was seen a handful of times. The rearrangement uses TRBV3-1 and TRBJ2-1, with TRBD2 as a possible D gene (6 bases). Germline values: CDR1 LGHDT, CDR2 YNNKEL (reference sequence). V lost 0 bases, J lost 4 bases, and 10 bases lay in between. The CDR3 is made up of 15 amino acids. The CDR3 reads CASSQDGGAYNEQFF. The CDR3 nucleotides read TGTGCCAGCAGCCAAGATGGCGGGGCGTACAATGAGCAGTTCTTC.

The rearrangement joins TRBV11-2 to TRBJ2-3; D is unresolved. Germline CDR1 reads SGHAT; CDR2 reads FQNNGV. The CDR3 is 13 amino acids. V lost 0 bases to trimming and J lost 7 bases, with 8 bases between them. As DNA, the CDR3 is TGTGCCAGCAGCTTAGATGGCTTTCATACGCAGTATTTT. Translation gives CASSLDGFHTQYF.

Only a few counts were recorded for this clonotype. The chain uses TRBV29-1 and TRBJ2-3, with D unclear. CDR3 size: 15 residues. The V gene lost 1 base and the J gene lost 0 bases, with 11 bases spanning the gap. In germline, CDR1 is SQVTM, CDR2 ANQGSEA. Here the CDR3 reads CSVEGDSRSTDTQYF. As DNA, the CDR3 is TGCAGCGTTGAAGGGGATAGCCGAAGCACAGATACGCAGTATTTT.

This clonotype was recorded many times. The V call is TRBV6-2 or TRBV6-3, the J call TRBJ2-2, with D perhaps TRBD1 (5 bases). This CDR3 has 13 amino acids. Deletions cut 8 bases from V and 4 bases from J, with 11 bases between. Germline CDR1 is MNHEY and CDR2 is SVGEGT. The CDR3 DNA sequence: TGTGCCAGCCAGGGTGCGGTCACCGGGGAGCTGTTTTTT. Protein sequence: CASQGAVTGELFF.

The rearrangement joins TRBV19 to TRBJ2-5; weak D call: TRBD2 (6 bases). This CDR3 spans 13 amino acids. Germline CDR1 LNHDA, CDR2 SQIVND (reference sequence). Trimming left V 8 bases short and J 0 bases short, with 10 bases between. In nucleotides, the CDR3 is TGTGCCAGTTCGGGCGGGAACCAAGAGACCCAGTACTTC. Amino acid sequence: CASSGGNQETQYF.

There are many counts of this clonotype. J is TRBJ1-4 and V is TRBV28, with D possibly being TRBD1 (5 bases). The CDR3 runs to 15 residues. CDR1 and CDR2 (germline): MDHEN, SYDVKM. Trimming cost V 5 bases and J 3 bases, with 13 bases left between them. CDR3 sequence: CASSPGSASNEKLFF. In DNA, the CDR3 is TGTGCCAGCAGTCCAGGGAGCGCTTCTAATGAAAAACTGTTTTTT.

The genes are TRBV5-1 and TRBJ2-7; 7 bases match TRBD1. The CDR3 is 14 residues long. The germline CDR1 and CDR2 sequences are SGHRS and YFSETQ. J gave up 1 base and V 1 base, and 2 bases lay outside the gene matches. The DNA for the CDR3 is TGCGCCAGCAGCTTGACAGGGGTGTCCTACGAGCAGTACTTC. Translated: CASSLTGVSYEQYF. The full variable domain, in which reference TRBV5-1 and TRBJ2-7 provide the parts outside the CDR3, is KAGVTQTPRYLIKTRGQQVTLSCSPISGHRSVSWYQQTPGQGLQFLFEYFSETQRNKGNFPGRFSGRQFSNSRSEMNVSTLELGDSALYLCASSLTGVSYEQYFGPGTRLTVT.

Turning to this clonotype: One junction end does not reproduce the germline sequence, and a read error may be involved. J is TRBJ2-4 and V is TRBV15; tentatively, D is TRBD1 or TRBD2 (6 bases each). Germline V gene lookup returns CDR1 LNHNV and CDR2 YYDKDF (reference sequence). This CDR3 comprises 13 residues. CDR3 residues: CATSRGGGPMFDF. The CDR3 nucleotides are TGTGCCACCAGCAGGGGTGGGGGGCCCATGTTCGACTTC.

This clonotype was detected a few times. The rearrangement joins TRBV28 to TRBJ2-4; D is ambiguous. The CDR3 has 15 residues. Germline assignment: CDR1 MDHEN and CDR2 SYDVKM. V was shortened by 4 bases and J by 0 bases, with 10 bases between the two germline ends. The CDR3 reads CASSSEFLAKNIQYF. The CDR3 DNA reads as TGTGCCAGCAGTTCGGAGTTTCTAGCCAAAAACATTCAGTACTTC.

The rearrangement links TRBV25-1 to TRBJ2-5; 9 bases agree with TRBD1. The V and J ends lost 2 bases and 7 bases, in that order; junction bases with no gene match: 5. Germline CDR1 is MGHDK and CDR2 is SYGVNS. This CDR3 is built from 14 residues. The CDR3 spells CASSEQGQGRTQYF. DNA of the CDR3: TGTGCCAGCAGTGAACAGGGACAGGGACGGACCCAGTACTTC.

This clonotype was recorded a few times. This sequence joins TRBV7-2 and TRBJ1-2; 7 bases are a match to TRBD1. Trimming at V came to 5 bases and at J to 4 bases, leaving 4 bases not matched to a gene. The CDR3 sequence is 13 residues long. CDR1 is SGHTA, CDR2 FQGNSA, per germline. CDR3 sequence reads: CASSVGQSYGYTF. The CDR3 DNA is TGTGCCAGCAGCGTGGGACAGAGCTATGGCTACACCTTC.

This chain uses TRBV29-1 with TRBJ2-5; D is possibly TRBD1 (7 bases). This CDR3 spans 16 amino acids. V dropped 4 bases and J dropped 0 bases, with 18 bases sitting between them. The germline V gene encodes CDR1 SQVTM and CDR2 ANQGSEA. The CDR3, as DNA: TGCAGCGTTGCGGGCCTGGCAGGGGGGTACCAAGAGACCCAGTACTTC. Its protein is CSVAGLAGGYQETQYF.